This T cell receptor beta chain was sequenced in a study of T cell responses to AZD1222 COVID-19 vaccine. Findings and limits, study-wide: There were vaccine-associated CD4 TCRs across spike, dominant at 160-218 and 743-854.

Per germline, CDR1 SGDLS and CDR2 YYNGEE. The CDR3 runs to 14 residues. Trimming removed 3 bases from V and 6 bases from J, with 15 bases in between. On this clone itself: Its antigen is currently unknown.

Sequenced by immunoSEQ multiplex PCR; TCRdb stores in-frame clones only, minus some. The top ten clones hold 44% of a sample with approximately 110,000 clones, roughly 87% of them seen once. This TCR came from an adult who received the AZD1222 COVID-19 vaccine. The chain employs TRBV9 and TRBJ1-2, with D uncertain. The input for sequencing was peripheral blood, taken 28 days after the second AZD1222 dose. CDR3 amino acids: CASSAERRMDGYTF. The CDR3, as DNA: TGTGCCAGCAGCGCTGAGCGGCGGATGGATGGCTACACCTTC. The full variable domain, rest sourced from reference TRBV9 and TRBJ1-2, is DSGVTQTPKHLITATGQRVTLRCSPRSGDLSVYWYQQSLDQGLQFLIQYYNGEERAKGNILERFSAQQFPDLHSELNLSSLELGDSALYFCASSAERRMDGYTFGSGTRLTVV.